The T cell receptor beta chain under discussion was sequenced for a study of patients and donors after allogeneic stem cell transplantation. This CDR3 is 15 amino acids long. TCRdb processed the RT-PCR reads anew with MiXCR; each CDR3 protein has one entry. The sample holds about 960,000 distinct CDR3 sequences, roughly 18% seen once. V is TRBV21-1 and J is TRBJ2-7; the table's D call, TRBD1, was not checked against the DNA. TRBV21-1 is termed a pseudogene. The sequencing sample was made of blood, either unsorted or a sorted T cell fraction (not recorded which). This sequence was found in a human donor who was either an allogeneic HSCT recipient or a stem cell or donor lymphocyte infusion donor (not recorded which). It is not recorded whose cells these are; they may come from a transplant donor. The CDR3 is CASSKLPGCRNEQYF. The CDR3 nucleotides are TGTGCCAGCAGCAAGCTGCCGGGGTGTCGAAACGAGCAGTACTTC.